A selection of T cell receptor beta chains follows, all from one sample in a study of CD8+ T cells in alopecia areata. Clones were read by immunoSEQ multiplex PCR, and TCRdb kept only the in-frame ones, dropping some. The table lists a few hundred thousand clones, 60% of them singletons. The source material was CD4+ T cells sorted from blood, sampled around week 52, from a patient treated with tofacitinib. These receptors all stem from a human donor with alopecia areata. Each CDR3 is given with its conserved first and last residue. A D gene is named only where the DNA matches it firmly. Clone size appears in some rows only: once, few, many, or a class for an expanded clone.

abundance	j_gene	d_gene	v_gene	CDR3aa	CDR3nt
-	TRBJ2-3	-	TRBV4-3	CASSQKGPSTDTQYF	TGCGCCAGCAGCCAAAAAGGCCCTAGCACAGATACGCAGTATTTT
-	TRBJ2-1	-	TRBV29-1	CSVDTTASSYNEQFF	TGCAGCGTTGATACGACAGCGAGCTCCTACAATGAGCAGTTCTTC
few	TRBJ2-7	-	TRBV7-9	CASSLTSVGEQYF	TGTGCCAGCAGCTTAACGAGCGTTGGGGAGCAGTACTTC
-	TRBJ1-5	-	TRBV5-6	CASRQGPQGQPQHF	TGTGCCAGCAGGCAGGGGCCGCAGGGTCAGCCCCAGCATTTT
-	TRBJ2-7	-	TRBV7-2	CASSPTGPYEQYF	TGTGCCAGCAGCCCGACGGGACCCTACGAGCAGTACTTC
-	TRBJ1-5	TRBD1	TRBV29-1	CATRTGVNQPQHF	TGCGCCACCCGGACAGGGGTGAATCAGCCCCAGCATTTT
-	TRBJ2-2	TRBD1	TRBV11-2	CASIPGTGGNTGELFF	TGTGCCAGCATCCCCGGGACAGGGGGGAACACCGGGGAGCTGTTTTTT
-	TRBJ2-7	-	TRBV2	CASRGPNYEQYF	TGTGCCAGCAGGGGGCCTAACTACGAGCAGTACTTC
-	TRBJ1-1	TRBD1	TRBV18	CASSPTQGMNTEAFF	TGTGCCAGCTCACCTACACAGGGGATGAACACTGAAGCTTTCTTT
few	TRBJ2-3	-	TRBV10-3	CAISGEKPDTQYF	TGTGCCATCAGTGGCGAAAAGCCAGATACGCAGTATTTT
-	TRBJ1-6	-	TRBV7-9	CASSSLGGRPSDSPLHF	TGTGCCAGCAGCAGCTTGGGGGGAAGGCCGAGCGATTCACCCCTCCACTTT
-	TRBJ1-3	-	TRBV28	CASSSPGGEDTIYF	TGTGCCAGCAGTTCCCCCGGGGGCGAAGACACCATATATTTT
-	TRBJ2-3	-	TRBV7-9	CASSSRASTDTQYF	TGTGCCAGCAGCTCCCGAGCCAGCACAGATACGCAGTATTTT
few	TRBJ2-1	TRBD2	TRBV4-1	CASSQGRGGLHNEQFF	TGCGCCAGCAGCCAAGGTCGGGGGGGCTTACACAATGAGCAGTTCTTC
-	TRBJ2-6	-	TRBV27	CASSLSGGGANVLTF	TGTGCCAGCAGTTTATCCGGTGGTGGGGCCAACGTCCTGACTTTC
-	TRBJ2-4	TRBD1	TRBV25-1	CASVVEGAAIQYF	TGTGCCAGCGTGGTCGAGGGGGCGGCCATTCAGTACTTC
few	TRBJ1-4	-	TRBV20-1	CSAIQAEKLFF	TGCAGTGCTATTCAGGCTGAAAAACTGTTTTTT
once	TRBJ1-2	-	TRBV27	CASSSDSSNYGYTF	TGTGCCAGCAGTTCGGACAGTTCTAACTATGGCTACACCTTC
-	TRBJ1-2	-	TRBV15	CATSRDTGAYGYTF	TGTGCCACCAGCAGAGATACGGGGGCCTATGGCTACACCTTC
-	TRBJ2-7	-	TRBV7-9	CASSERNRRDEQYF	TGTGCCAGCAGCGAAAGAAACAGACGAGACGAGCAGTACTTC
-	TRBJ1-1	-	TRBV7-9	CASSYEELNTEAFF	TGTGCCAGCAGTTACGAAGAGCTTAACACTGAAGCTTTCTTT
-	TRBJ2-1	TRBD1	TRBV2	CASSGQIYNEQFF	TGTGCCAGCTCGGGACAGATTTACAATGAGCAGTTCTTC
few	TRBJ1-2	TRBD1	TRBV7-9	CASEGDSANYGYTF	TGTGCCAGCGAAGGGGACAGCGCTAACTATGGCTACACCTTC
few	TRBJ2-1	TRBD2	TRBV29-1	CSVEGTSGPSYNEQFF	TGCAGCGTTGAAGGGACTAGCGGGCCCTCCTACAATGAGCAGTTCTTC
-	TRBJ2-1	TRBD2	TRBV15	CATSRDLVFSGGLAGGSSYNEQFF	TGTGCCACCAGCAGAGATTTAGTCTTTAGTGGTGGGCTAGCGGGGGGGAGCTCCTACAATGAGCAGTTCTTC
-	TRBJ2-5	-	TRBV27	CASSLFGILGETQYF	TGTGCCAGCAGTTTATTCGGGATTTTAGGGGAGACCCAGTACTTC
few	TRBJ2-3	-	TRBV7-8	CASKRVVPTDRDTQYF	TGTGCCAGCAAAAGAGTAGTTCCGACCGACAGAGATACGCAGTATTTT
-	TRBJ2-3	-	TRBV4-2	CASSQGRGADTQYF	TGTGCCAGCAGCCAAGGAAGGGGCGCAGATACGCAGTATTTT
few	TRBJ2-5	-	TRBV5-1	CASSFGAGGGETQYF	-
-	TRBJ1-6	-	TRBV25-1	CASRYLEDSPLHF	TGTGCCAGCAGGTACCTAGAGGATTCACCCCTCCACTTT
-	TRBJ1-1	-	TRBV2	CASSEVRVIAEAFF	TGTGCCAGCAGTGAAGTCAGGGTTATCGCTGAAGCTTTCTTT
-	TRBJ2-4	-	TRBV29-1	CSVAAKNIQYF	TGCAGCGTTGCGGCCAAAAACATTCAGTACTTC
-	TRBJ1-4	-	TRBV30	CAWTQWYGEKLFF	TGTGCCTGGACGCAATGGTACGGTGAAAAACTGTTTTTT
few	TRBJ2-7	-	TRBV5-6	CASSFVKGGEQYF	TGTGCCAGCAGCTTCGTTAAGGGTGGCGAGCAGTACTTC
-	TRBJ1-2	TRBD1	TRBV7-9	CASSLVGDSIGYTF	TGTGCCAGCAGCTTAGTTGGGGACAGTATCGGCTACACCTTC
few	TRBJ2-3	-	TRBV2	CASSEPGAEDTQYF	TGTGCCAGCAGTGAACCCGGGGCGGAAGATACGCAGTATTTT
-	TRBJ1-2	-	TRBV5-1	CASSLQGNYGYTF	TGCGCCAGCAGCTTGCAGGGTAACTATGGCTACACCTTC
-	TRBJ2-3	-	TRBV6-5	CASSYSGTRDTQYF	TGTGCCAGCAGTTACTCGGGTACTAGGGATACGCAGTATTTT